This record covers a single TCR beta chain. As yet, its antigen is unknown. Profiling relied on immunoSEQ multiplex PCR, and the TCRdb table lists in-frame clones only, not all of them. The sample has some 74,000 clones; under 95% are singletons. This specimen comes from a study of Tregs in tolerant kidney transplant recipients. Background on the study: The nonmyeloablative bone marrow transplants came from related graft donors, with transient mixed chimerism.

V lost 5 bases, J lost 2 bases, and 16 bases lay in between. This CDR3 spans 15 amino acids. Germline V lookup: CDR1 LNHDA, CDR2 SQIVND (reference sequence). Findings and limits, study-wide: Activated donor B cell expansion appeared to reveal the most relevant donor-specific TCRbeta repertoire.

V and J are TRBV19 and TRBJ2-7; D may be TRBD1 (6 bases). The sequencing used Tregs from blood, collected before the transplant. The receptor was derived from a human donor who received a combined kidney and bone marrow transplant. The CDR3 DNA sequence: TGTGCCAGTAGTTTCTCGGGACAAAGGGCCTACGAGCAGTACTTC. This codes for CASSFSGQRAYEQYF.